The 7 T cell receptor beta chains listed next were all sequenced from one sample in a study of shared clonotypes between healthy human individuals. The repertoire was sequenced with immunoSEQ multiplex PCR; TCRdb's copy has only in-frame clones and lacks some. The repertoire consists of fewer than 1.6 million clones, with about 98.5% occurring once and the leading ten covering approximately 0.38%. The sequencing sample was made of naive CD4+ T cells sorted from blood. Subset reported: CD45RA+ positively selected. The receptors were sampled from a man aged 25 to 45 in good health.

This clone was recorded a few times. V and J are TRBV6-5 and TRBJ1-5; 7 nucleotides match TRBD1. The CDR3 has 13 amino acids. Germline V gene data show CDR1 as MNHEY and CDR2 as SVGAGI. V lost 5 bases to trimming and J lost 7 bases; unmatched junction nucleotides: 5. The CDR3 reads CASSATGYQPQHF. The CDR3, as DNA: TGTGCCAGCAGTGCGACAGGGTACCAGCCCCAGCATTTT.

J is TRBJ2-7 and V is TRBV20-1; D not resolved. V was clipped by 4 bases and J by 3 bases, with 4 bases between them. Germline lookup yields CDR1 DFQATT and CDR2 SNEGSKA (reference sequence). The CDR3 extends over 10 amino acids. This CDR3 reads CSAMYYEQYF. CDR3 nucleotides: TGCAGTGCTATGTACTACGAGCAGTACTTC.

The V call is TRBV28, the J call TRBJ2-7, with TRBD1 matching over 10 bases. Germline CDR1 reads MDHEN; CDR2 reads SYDVKM. J lost 2 bases, V lost 4 bases, and 8 bases had no gene match. The CDR3 runs to 16 residues. CDR3 loop: CASSYPDRGPPYEQYF. The CDR3 nucleotides are TGTGCCAGCAGTTACCCCGACAGGGGGCCCCCCTACGAGCAGTACTTC.

V and J are TRBV28 and TRBJ2-3, with D unclear. The ends were cut back, 6 bases at V and 2 bases at J, with 9 bases in the middle. CDR3 length: 13 amino acids. CDR1 and CDR2 (germline): MDHEN, SYDVKM. In DNA form, the CDR3 reads TGTGCCAGCAGGGTCAAGCCCACAGATACGCAGTATTTT. As protein: CASRVKPTDTQYF.

The chain combines TRBV20-1 with TRBJ1-1; no clear D gene. The CDR3 loop spans 11 amino acids. Germline values: CDR1 DFQATT, CDR2 SNEGSKA (reference sequence). V gave up 6 bases and J gave up 4 bases, with 9 bases separating them. The CDR3 spells CSALGITEAFF. The CDR3 DNA follows: TGCAGTGCCCTTGGAATCACTGAAGCTTTCTTT.

Regarding this clone: A read error may account for a junction end that differs from germline. The V call is TRBV2, the J call TRBJ2-1, with D possibly matching TRBD2 (6 bases). This CDR3 has 13 residues. Per germline, CDR1 SNHLY and CDR2 FYNNEI. Written as DNA, the CDR3 is TGTGCCAGCAGTTGGGACTCCGACAATGAGCAGTTCTTC. This translates into CASSWDSDNEQFF. The variable domain in full, with the rest retrieved from reference TRBV2 and TRBJ2-1, is EPEVTQTPSHQVTQMGQEVILRCVPISNHLYFYWYRQILGQKVEFLVSFYNNEISEKSEIFDDQFSVERPDGSNFTLKIRSTKLEDSAMYFCASSWDSDNEQFFGPGTRLTVL.

V usage is TRBV9 and J usage is TRBJ1-5; 9 bases match TRBD1. The CDR3 has 14 amino acids. Trimming at V came to 5 bases and at J to 6 bases, leaving 6 bases not matched to a gene. Germline V gene sequence: CDR1 SGDLS, CDR2 YYNGEE. This chain's CDR3 is CASSYTGGGQPQHF. For the CDR3, the DNA is TGTGCCAGCAGTTATACAGGGGGCGGTCAGCCCCAGCATTTT.